This T cell receptor beta chain comes out of a study of blood T cell repertoires in COVID-19. Study summary: From T cells, B-cell-depleted T cells, or PBMCs came the material, which was cDNA or gDNA.

TCRdb's table, derived via immunoSEQ multiplex PCR, lists solely in-frame clones and lacks some. There are about 410,000 clones in the sample; 89% occur only once, and 1.5% to 1.7% lies in the top ten. Seattle enrolled patients during active infection and tracked them longitudinally. This sequence originates from a woman in her thirties or forties with COVID-19, enrolled during active disease. Sequencing was done on a sample of peripheral blood.

This chain's CDR3 is CASRAGAHQPQHF. In DNA, the CDR3 is TGTGCCAGCAGAGCAGGTGCCCATCAGCCCCAGCATTTT. The V and J genes are TRBV12-3 or TRBV12-4 and TRBJ1-5; D remains unclear. CDR3 length: 13 amino acids. V was pared by 6 bases and J by 5 bases, with 11 bases between.